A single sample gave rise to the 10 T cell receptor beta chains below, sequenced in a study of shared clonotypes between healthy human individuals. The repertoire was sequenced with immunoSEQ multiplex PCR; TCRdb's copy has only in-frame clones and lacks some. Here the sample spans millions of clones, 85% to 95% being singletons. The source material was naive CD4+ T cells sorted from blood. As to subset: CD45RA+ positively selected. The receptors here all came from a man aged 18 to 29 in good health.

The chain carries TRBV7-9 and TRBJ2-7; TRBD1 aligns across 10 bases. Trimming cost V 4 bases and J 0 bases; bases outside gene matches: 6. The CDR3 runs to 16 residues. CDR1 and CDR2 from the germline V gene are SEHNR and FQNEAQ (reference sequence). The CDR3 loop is CASSSKTGGASYEQYF. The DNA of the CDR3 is TGTGCCAGCAGCTCTAAGACAGGGGGCGCCTCCTACGAGCAGTACTTC.

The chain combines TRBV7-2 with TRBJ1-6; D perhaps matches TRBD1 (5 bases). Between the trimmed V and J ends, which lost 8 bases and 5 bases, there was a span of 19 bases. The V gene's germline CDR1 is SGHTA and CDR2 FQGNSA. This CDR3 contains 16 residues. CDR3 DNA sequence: TGTGCCAGCGGAACAACCTGGACACCTGATAATTCACCCCTCCACTTT. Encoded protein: CASGTTWTPDNSPLHF.

This CDR3 reads CASSFVGYGYTF. The DNA for the CDR3 is TGTGCCAGCAGCTTTGTGGGGTATGGCTACACCTTC. The chain joins TRBV7-2 to TRBJ1-2; D is uncertain. Germline CDR1 reads SGHTA; CDR2 reads FQGNSA. V was pared by 3 bases and J by 5 bases, with 7 bases between. The CDR3 covers 12 residues.

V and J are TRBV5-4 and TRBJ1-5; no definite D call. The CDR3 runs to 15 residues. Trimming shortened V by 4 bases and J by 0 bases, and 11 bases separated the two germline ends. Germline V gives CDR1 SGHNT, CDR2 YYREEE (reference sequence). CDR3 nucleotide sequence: TGTGCCAGCAGCGCCGGGATAAATAGCAATCAGCCCCAGCATTTT. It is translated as CASSAGINSNQPQHF.

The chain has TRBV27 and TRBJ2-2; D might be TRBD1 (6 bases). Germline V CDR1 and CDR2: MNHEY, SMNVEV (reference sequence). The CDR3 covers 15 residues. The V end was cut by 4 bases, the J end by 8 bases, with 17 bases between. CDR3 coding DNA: TGTGCCAGCAGTTCCGGACAGCCAGCATTAGGGGAGCTGTTTTTT. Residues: CASSSGQPALGELFF.

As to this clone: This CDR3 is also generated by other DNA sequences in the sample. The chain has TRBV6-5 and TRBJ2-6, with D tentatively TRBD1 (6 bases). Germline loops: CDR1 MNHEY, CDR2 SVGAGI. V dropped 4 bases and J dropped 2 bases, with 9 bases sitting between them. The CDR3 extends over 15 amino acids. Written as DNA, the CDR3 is TGTGCCAGCAGTTCACAGGGAGCTGGGGCCAACGTCCTGACTTTC. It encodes CASSSQGAGANVLTF.

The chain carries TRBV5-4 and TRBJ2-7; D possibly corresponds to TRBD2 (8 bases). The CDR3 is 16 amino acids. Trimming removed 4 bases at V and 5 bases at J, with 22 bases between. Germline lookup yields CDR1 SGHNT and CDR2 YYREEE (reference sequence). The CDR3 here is CASSPGGVAGLNEQYF. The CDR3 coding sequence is TGTGCCAGCAGCCCAGGGGGGGTAGCGGGGCTAAACGAGCAGTACTTC.

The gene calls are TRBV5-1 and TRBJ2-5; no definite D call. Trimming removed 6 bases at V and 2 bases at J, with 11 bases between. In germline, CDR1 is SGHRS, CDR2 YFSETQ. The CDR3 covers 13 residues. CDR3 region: CASNTETQETQYF. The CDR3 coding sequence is TGCGCCAGCAATACAGAGACACAAGAGACCCAGTACTTC.

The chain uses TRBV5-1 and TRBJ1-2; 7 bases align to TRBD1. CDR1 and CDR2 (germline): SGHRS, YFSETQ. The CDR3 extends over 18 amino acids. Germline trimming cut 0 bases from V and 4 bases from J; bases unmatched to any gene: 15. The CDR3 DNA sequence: TGCGCCAGCAGCTTGGGTGCGACAGGGCGTTCCTTTAGCTATGGCTACACCTTC. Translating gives CASSLGATGRSFSYGYTF. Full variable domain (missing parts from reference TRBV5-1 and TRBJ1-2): KAGVTQTPRYLIKTRGQQVTLSCSPISGHRSVSWYQQTPGQGLQFLFEYFSETQRNKGNFPGRFSGRQFSNSRSEMNVSTLELGDSALYLCASSLGATGRSFSYGYTFGSGTRLTVV.

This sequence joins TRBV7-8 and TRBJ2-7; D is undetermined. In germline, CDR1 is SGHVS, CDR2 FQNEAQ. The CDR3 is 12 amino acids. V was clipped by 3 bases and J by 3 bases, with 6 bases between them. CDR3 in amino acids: CASSFKDYEQYF. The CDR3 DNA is TGTGCCAGCAGCTTTAAGGACTACGAGCAGTACTTC. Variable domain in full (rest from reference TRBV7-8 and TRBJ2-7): GAGVSQSPRYKVAKRGQDVALRCDPISGHVSLFWYQQALGQGPEFLTYFQNEAQLDKSGLPSDRFFAERPEGSVSTLKIQRTQQEDSAVYLCASSFKDYEQYFGPGTRLTVT.